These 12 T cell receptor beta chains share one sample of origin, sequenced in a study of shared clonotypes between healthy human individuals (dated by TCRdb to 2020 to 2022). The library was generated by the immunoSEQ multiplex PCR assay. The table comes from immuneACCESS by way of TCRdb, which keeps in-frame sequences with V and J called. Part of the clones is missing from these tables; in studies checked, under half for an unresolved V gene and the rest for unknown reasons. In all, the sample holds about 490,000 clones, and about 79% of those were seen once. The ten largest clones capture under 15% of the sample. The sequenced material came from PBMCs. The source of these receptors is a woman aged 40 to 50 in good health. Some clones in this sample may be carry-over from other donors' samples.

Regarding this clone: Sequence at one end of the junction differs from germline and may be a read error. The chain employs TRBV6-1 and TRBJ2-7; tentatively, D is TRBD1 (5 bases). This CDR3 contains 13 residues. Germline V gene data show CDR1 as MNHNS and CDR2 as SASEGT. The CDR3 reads CASSEGGSYKQYF. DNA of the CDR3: TGTGCCAGCAGTGAAGGGGGCTCCTACAAGCAGTACTTC.

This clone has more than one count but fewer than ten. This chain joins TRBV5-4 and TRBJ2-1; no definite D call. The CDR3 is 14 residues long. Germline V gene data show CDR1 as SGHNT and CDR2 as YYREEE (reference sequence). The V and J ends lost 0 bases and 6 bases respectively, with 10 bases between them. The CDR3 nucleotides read TGTGCCAGCAGCTTGGAGTTTAGGGTCAATGAGCAGTTCTTC. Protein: CASSLEFRVNEQFF.

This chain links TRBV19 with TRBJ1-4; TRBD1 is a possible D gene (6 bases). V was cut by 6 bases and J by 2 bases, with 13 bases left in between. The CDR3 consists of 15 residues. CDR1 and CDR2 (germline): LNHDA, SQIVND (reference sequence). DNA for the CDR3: TGTGCCAGTAGCCGGTGGGGGGGCACTAATGAAAAACTGTTTTTT. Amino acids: CASSRWGGTNEKLFF.

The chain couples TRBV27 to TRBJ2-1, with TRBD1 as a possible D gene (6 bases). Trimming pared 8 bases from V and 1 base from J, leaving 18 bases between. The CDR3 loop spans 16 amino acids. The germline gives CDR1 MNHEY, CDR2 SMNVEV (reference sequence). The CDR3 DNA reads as TGTGCCAGCGGGACGTGGACAGCGCGATCCTACAATGAGCAGTTCTTC. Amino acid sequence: CASGTWTARSYNEQFF.

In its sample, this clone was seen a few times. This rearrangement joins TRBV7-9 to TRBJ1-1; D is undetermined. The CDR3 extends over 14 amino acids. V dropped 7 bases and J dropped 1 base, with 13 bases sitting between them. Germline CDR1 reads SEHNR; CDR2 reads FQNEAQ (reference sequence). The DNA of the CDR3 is TGTGCCAGCATAAGAGCGGGAGCGAACACTGAAGCTTTCTTT. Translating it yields CASIRAGANTEAFF.

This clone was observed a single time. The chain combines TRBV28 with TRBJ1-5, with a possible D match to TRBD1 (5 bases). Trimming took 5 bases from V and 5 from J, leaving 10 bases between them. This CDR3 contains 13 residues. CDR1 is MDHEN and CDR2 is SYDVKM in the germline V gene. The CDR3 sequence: CASSPWDDQPQHF. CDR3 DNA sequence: TGTGCCAGCAGTCCGTGGGACGATCAGCCCCAGCATTTT.

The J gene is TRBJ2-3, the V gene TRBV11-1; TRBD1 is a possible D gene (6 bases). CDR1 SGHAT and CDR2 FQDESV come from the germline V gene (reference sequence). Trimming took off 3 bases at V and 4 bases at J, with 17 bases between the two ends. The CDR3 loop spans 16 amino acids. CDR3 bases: TGTGCCAGCAGCTTTGGTGGGACACAAGGCTCAGATACGCAGTATTTT. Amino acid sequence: CASSFGGTQGSDTQYF.

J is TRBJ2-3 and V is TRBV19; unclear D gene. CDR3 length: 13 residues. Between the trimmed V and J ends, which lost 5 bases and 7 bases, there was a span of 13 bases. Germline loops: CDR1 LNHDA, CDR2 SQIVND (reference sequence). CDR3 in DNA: TGTGCCAGTAGTGAGACTGGCACGTATACGCAGTATTTT. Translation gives CASSETGTYTQYF. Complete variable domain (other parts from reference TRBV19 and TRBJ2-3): DGGITQSPKYLFRKEGQNVTLSCEQNLNHDAMYWYRQDPGQGLRLIYYSQIVNDFQKGDIAEGYSVSREKKESFPLTVTSAQKNPTAFYLCASSETGTYTQYFGPGTRLTVL.

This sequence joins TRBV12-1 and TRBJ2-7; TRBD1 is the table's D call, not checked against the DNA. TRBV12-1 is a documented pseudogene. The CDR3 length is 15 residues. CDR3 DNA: TGTGCCAGCAGCTTTACAGAAACTTACTCCTACGAGCAGTACTTC. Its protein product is CASSFTETYSYEQYF.

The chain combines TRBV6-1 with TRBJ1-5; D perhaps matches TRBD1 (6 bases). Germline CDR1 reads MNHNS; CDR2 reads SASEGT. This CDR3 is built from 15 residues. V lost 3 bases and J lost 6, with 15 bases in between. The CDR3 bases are TGTGCCAGCAGTGACCTGACAGGTGTGGGTCAGCCCCAGCATTTT. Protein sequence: CASSDLTGVGQPQHF.

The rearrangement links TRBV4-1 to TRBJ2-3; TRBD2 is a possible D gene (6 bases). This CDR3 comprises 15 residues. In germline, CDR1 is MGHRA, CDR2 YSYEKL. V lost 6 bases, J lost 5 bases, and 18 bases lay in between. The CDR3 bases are TGCGCCAGCAGGGGCGGAGGGGCCCCACGAGATACGCAGTATTTT. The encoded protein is CASRGGGAPRDTQYF.

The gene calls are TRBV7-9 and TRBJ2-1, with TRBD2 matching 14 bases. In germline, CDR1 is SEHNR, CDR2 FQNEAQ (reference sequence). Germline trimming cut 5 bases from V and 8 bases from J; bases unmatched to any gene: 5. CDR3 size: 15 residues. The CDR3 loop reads CASSPGTSGGDEQFF. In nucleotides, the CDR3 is TGTGCCAGCAGCCCCGGGACTAGCGGGGGCGATGAGCAGTTCTTC.